The 29 T cell receptor beta chains below were found in one sample sequenced in a study of patients and donors after allogeneic stem cell transplantation. TCRdb re-analysed the RT-PCR reads in MiXCR, keeping a single row per CDR3 protein. The sample records roughly 140,000 distinct CDR3 sequences, approximately 35% being singletons. Specimen: blood, either unsorted or a sorted T cell fraction (not recorded which). All receptors derive from a human donor who was either an allogeneic HSCT recipient or a stem cell or donor lymphocyte infusion donor (not recorded which). It is not recorded whose cells these are; they may come from a transplant donor.

This chain joins TRBV10-3 and TRBJ1-6; D gene uncertain. Deletions cut 8 bases from V and 0 bases from J, with 8 bases between. CDR3 length equals 14 residues. From germline, CDR1 is ENHRY and CDR2 SYGVKD. CDR3 in DNA: TGTGCCATCCGTCGAAGCTCCTATAATTCACCCCTCCACTTT. Translated: CAIRRSSYNSPLHF.

This clonotype was detected a few times. The chain employs TRBV7-6 and TRBJ1-2, with D perhaps matching TRBD1 (6 bases). V was pared by 4 bases and J by 8 bases, with 17 bases between. Germline values: CDR1 SGHVS, CDR2 FNYEAQ. CDR3 size: 14 residues. CDR3 loop: CASSSMGGTNGYTF. CDR3 nucleotide sequence: TGTGCCAGCAGCTCAATGGGGGGGACAAACGGCTACACCTTC.

This rearrangement joins TRBV7-2 to TRBJ2-2; D remains unclear. The germline CDR1 and CDR2 sequences are SGHTA and FQGNSA. V shed 7 bases and J shed 1 base, with 13 bases lying between them. The CDR3 sequence is 15 residues long. In DNA, the CDR3 is TGTGCCAGCACCAATCCCGGGCTGAACACCGGGGAGCTGTTTTTT. Protein: CASTNPGLNTGELFF.

This clonotype came up a few times. This chain uses TRBV6-5 with TRBJ2-5, with 8 bases identical to TRBD1. This CDR3 has 14 residues. V lost 5 bases, J lost 1 base, and 3 bases stayed unmatched. Germline CDR1 MNHEY, CDR2 SVGAGI. CDR3 nucleotides: TGTGCCAGCAGTACCGACAGGGGCCAAGAGACCCAGTACTTC. Encoded protein: CASSTDRGQETQYF.

This clonotype appeared a few times. The chain is built from TRBV27 and TRBJ1-4; D unclear. The CDR3 length is 15 residues. Per the germline V gene, CDR1 is MNHEY and CDR2 is SMNVEV (reference sequence). The ends were cut back, 4 bases at V and 1 base at J, with 10 bases in the middle. CDR3 coding DNA: TGTGCCAGCAGTTCCCGCAGATTAACTAATGAAAAACTGTTTTTT. Encoded protein: CASSSRRLTNEKLFF.

The chain is built from TRBV15 and TRBJ1-2; no definite D call. V lost 0 bases and J lost 2, with 4 bases in between. This CDR3 contains 13 residues. Germline values: CDR1 LNHNV, CDR2 YYDKDF (reference sequence). In DNA form, the CDR3 reads TGTGCCACCAGCAGAGACGAGAACTATGGCTACACCTTC. Protein sequence: CATSRDENYGYTF.

This chain uses TRBV10-3 with TRBJ1-5; 10 nucleotides agree with TRBD1. The V gene's germline CDR1 is ENHRY and CDR2 SYGVKD. Trimming removed 6 bases from V and 2 bases from J; junction bases left unmatched: 10. The CDR3 runs to 17 residues. CDR3 nucleotides: TGTGCCATCAGCCCGGGACAGGGGCCCAGAGGCAATCAGCCCCAGCATTTT. Protein product: CAISPGQGPRGNQPQHF.

The chain recombines TRBV5-5 with TRBJ1-1; 7 bases agree with TRBD1. V was pared by 3 bases and J by 8 bases, with 13 bases of the junction left unmatched. CDR1 is SGHKS and CDR2 is YYEKEE in the germline V gene (reference sequence). The CDR3 covers 15 residues. The CDR3 loop reads CASSSTGVDPGEAFF. Written as DNA, the CDR3 is TGTGCCAGCAGCTCTACAGGGGTCGACCCGGGAGAAGCTTTCTTT.

This clonotype has just one count. The V call is TRBV24-1, the J call TRBJ2-4, with D tentatively TRBD2 (5 bases). Germline V gives CDR1 KGHDR, CDR2 SFDVKD. Trimming cost V 0 bases and J 7 bases, with 6 bases left between them. The CDR3 covers 13 residues. This CDR3 is CATSDLAGNIQYF. CDR3 sequence (DNA): TGTGCCACCAGTGATTTGGCGGGTAACATTCAGTACTTC.

This clonotype was observed a few times. The rearrangement links TRBV12-3 or TRBV12-4 to TRBJ1-3; 7 nucleotides agree with TRBD1. The CDR3 is 15 residues long. Trimming at V came to 5 bases and at J to 1 base, leaving 5 bases not matched to a gene. The CDR3 coding sequence is TGTGCCAGCAGTATCACAGGGGATTCTGGAAACACCATATATTTT. This sequence encodes CASSITGDSGNTIYF.

The gene calls are TRBV6-4 and TRBJ1-6, with D possibly being TRBD1 (5 bases). The V gene's germline CDR1 is MRHNA and CDR2 SNTAGT. The CDR3 sequence is 14 residues long. Trimming removed 4 bases at V and 10 bases at J, with 14 bases between. The CDR3 sequence is CASSAGVGVSPLHF. The CDR3 DNA is TGTGCCAGCAGTGCCGGAGTAGGGGTATCACCCCTCCACTTT.

This chain links TRBV12-3 or TRBV12-4 with TRBJ1-6; 9 bases align to TRBD1. V was clipped by 2 bases and J by 6 bases; unmatched bases: 8. The CDR3 runs 17 residues. For the CDR3, the DNA is TGTGCCAGCAGTTTATCCCGGGACAGGGTTGTTAATTCACCCCTCCACTTT. Protein product: CASSLSRDRVVNSPLHF.

This clonotype was found a few times. The rearrangement links TRBV10-3 to TRBJ1-2, with 8 bases identical to TRBD1. The CDR3 spans 15 residues. The germline gives CDR1 ENHRY, CDR2 SYGVKD. V gave up 0 bases and J gave up 4 bases; unmatched junction bases: 4. The CDR3 loop reads CAISESWGQVYGYTF. Written as DNA, the CDR3 is TGTGCCATCAGTGAGTCGTGGGGACAGGTCTATGGCTACACCTTC.

This clonotype was picked up a small number of times. The CDR3 DNA sequence: TGCAGCGTCGCCCAATTGGCAACGAACACTGAAGCTTTCTTT. Its protein product is CSVAQLATNTEAFF. J is TRBJ1-1 and V is TRBV29-1; no firm D call. Trimming stripped 6 bases from V and 1 base from J, with 15 bases between. The CDR3 loop spans 14 amino acids. Per the germline V gene, CDR1 is SQVTM and CDR2 is ANQGSEA. The full variable domain, rest sourced from reference TRBV29-1 and TRBJ1-1, is SAVISQKPSRDICQRGTSLTIQCQVDSQVTMMFWYRQQPGQSLTLIATANQGSEATYESGFVIDKFPISRPNLTFSTLTVSNMSPEDSSIYLCSVAQLATNTEAFFGQGTRLTVV.

The rearrangement uses TRBV15 and TRBJ1-4; 9 bases match TRBD1. This CDR3 has 18 amino acids. Germline loops: CDR1 LNHNV, CDR2 YYDKDF (reference sequence). J was trimmed by 8 bases and V by 0 bases; bases with no gene match: 13. CDR3 loop: CATSRDGQGRFVGEKLFF. CDR3 nucleotides: TGTGCCACCAGCAGAGATGGACAGGGGCGGTTTGTTGGGGAAAAACTGTTTTTT.

The chain is built from TRBV7-9 and TRBJ1-2; D ambiguous. The CDR3 is 16 amino acids. V was clipped by 5 bases and J by 1 base, with 17 bases between them. Germline V gives CDR1 SEHNR, CDR2 FQNEAQ (reference sequence). The CDR3 spells CASSPRNSRINYGYTF. In DNA form, the CDR3 reads TGTGCCAGCAGCCCACGGAACTCAAGGATTAACTATGGCTACACCTTC.

This clonotype was counted only a few times. CDR3 loop: CSALLRAGGTDTQYF. Here the CDR3 DNA reads TGCAGTGCCCTTCTTCGGGCGGGGGGCACAGATACGCAGTATTTT. V and J are TRBV20-1 and TRBJ2-3; 7 bases line up with TRBD2. With V trimmed by 6 bases and J by 1 base, 10 bases remained unmatched. CDR1 is DFQATT, CDR2 SNEGSKA, per germline (reference sequence). There are 15 residues in the CDR3.

J is TRBJ1-1 and V is TRBV12-3 or TRBV12-4, with D perhaps matching TRBD1 (5 bases). V gave up 5 bases and J gave up 6 bases, with 13 bases separating them. This CDR3 has 13 amino acids. CDR3 DNA: TGTGCCAGCAGTGTGGGCCTAGGGGCTGAAGCTTTCTTT. Amino acid sequence: CASSVGLGAEAFF.

This clonotype was counted a few times. The genes are TRBV12-3 or TRBV12-4 and TRBJ2-1; perhaps TRBD1 as D (6 bases). This CDR3 spans 14 amino acids. Trimming shortened V by 3 bases and J by 5 bases, and 11 bases separated the two germline ends. CDR3 loop: CASSFTDRNNEQFF. CDR3 bases: TGTGCCAGCAGTTTCACGGACAGAAACAATGAGCAGTTCTTC.

The chain is built from TRBV6-5 and TRBJ1-2, with D uncertain. The CDR3 totals 13 residues. Germline-derived CDR1 and CDR2 are MNHEY and SVGAGI. Trimming removed 8 bases from V and 4 bases from J, with 14 bases in between. The chain's CDR3 is CASREDGGYGYTF. The CDR3 DNA reads TGTGCCAGCCGGGAGGATGGCGGCTATGGCTACACCTTC.

The gene calls are TRBV10-3 and TRBJ1-1, with D uncertain. CDR3 length equals 14 residues. Germline assignment: CDR1 ENHRY and CDR2 SYGVKD. V was trimmed by 8 bases and J by 8 bases, leaving 21 bases between them. In DNA form, the CDR3 reads TGTGCCATCCGACCGGCTGAAGGAGGGAACGAAGCTTTCTTT. This codes for CAIRPAEGGNEAFF.

The chain combines TRBV6-5 with TRBJ2-4, with D perhaps matching TRBD2 (6 bases). This CDR3 spans 15 amino acids. V lost 6 bases, J lost 1 base, and 13 bases lay in between. Germline V CDR1 and CDR2: MNHEY, SVGAGI. The CDR3 spells CASRSPLAAKNIQYF. DNA of the CDR3: TGTGCCAGCAGGTCCCCTCTAGCGGCCAAAAACATTCAGTACTTC.

The V gene is TRBV12-3 or TRBV12-4, the J gene TRBJ2-5; unclear D gene. Between the trimmed V and J ends, which lost 1 base and 5 bases, there was a span of 8 bases. The CDR3 consists of 13 residues. The CDR3 bases are TGTGCCAGCAGTTTAGTAGGGCGCGAGACCCAGTACTTC. It encodes CASSLVGRETQYF.

The table lists this clonotype with a count of one. The chain employs TRBV28 and TRBJ1-2; tentatively, D is TRBD1 (5 bases). CDR3 length: 15 residues. Germline values: CDR1 MDHEN, CDR2 SYDVKM. The V end was cut by 7 bases, the J end by 1 base, with 16 bases between. CDR3 coding DNA: TGTGCCAGCACCCCGGTGGCAGGGCATAACTATGGCTACACCTTC. Translation: CASTPVAGHNYGYTF.

This clonotype was seen ten or more times. The chain recombines TRBV7-9 with TRBJ1-6, with 9 bases aligning to TRBD1. Germline assignment: CDR1 SEHNR and CDR2 FQNEAQ (reference sequence). Germline trimming cut 5 bases from V and 3 bases from J; bases unmatched to any gene: 2. The CDR3 is 15 residues long. DNA for the CDR3: TGTGCCAGCAGCAAGGACAGGGGCTATAATTCACCCCTCCACTTT. This translates into CASSKDRGYNSPLHF.

This clonotype was found a few times. V usage is TRBV4-2 and J usage is TRBJ1-3, with D possibly TRBD1 on 5 matching bases. The CDR3 is 16 amino acids. Trimming pared 4 bases from V and 3 bases from J, leaving 16 bases between. Germline CDR1 and CDR2: LGHNA and YNFKEQ. CDR3 DNA sequence: TGTGCCAGCAGCCGGGACCTCCGGGGACTTGGAAACACCATATATTTT. Translation: CASSRDLRGLGNTIYF.

The count of this clonotype is one. Compared with germline, one end of the junction differs, possibly owing to a read error. The V gene is TRBV6-5, the J gene TRBJ2-1; a weak D match, TRBD1 (6 bases). The CDR3 contains 11 residues. Germline lookup yields CDR1 MNHEY and CDR2 SVGAGI. CDR3 sequence reads: CASSTPGQLIF. CDR3 coding DNA: TGTGCCAGCAGTACCCCCGGACAGTTGATCTTC.

V usage is TRBV7-2 and J usage is TRBJ1-1; D remains ambiguous. Trimming shortened V by 1 base and J by 11 bases, and 14 bases separated the two germline ends. The CDR3 sequence is 13 residues long. Per germline, CDR1 SGHTA and CDR2 FQGNSA. CDR3 in amino acids: CASSLGGDPRAFF. CDR3 nucleotide sequence: TGTGCCAGCAGCTTAGGTGGTGACCCCCGGGCTTTCTTT. The variable domain in full, with the rest retrieved from reference TRBV7-2 and TRBJ1-1, is GAGVSQSPSNKVTEKGKDVELRCDPISGHTALYWYRQSLGQGLEFLIYFQGNSAPDKSGLPSDRFSAERTGGSVSTLTIQRTQQEDSAVYLCASSLGGDPRAFFGQGTRLTVV.

The J gene is TRBJ1-1, the V gene TRBV4-1; tentative D call: TRBD1 (6 bases). Trimming took 4 bases from V and 1 from J, leaving 19 bases between them. In germline, CDR1 is MGHRA, CDR2 YSYEKL. The CDR3 has 17 amino acids. The CDR3 nucleotides read TGCGCCAGCAGCCCGACGGCCACAGGGAGTGGGAACACTGAAGCTTTCTTT. Translated: CASSPTATGSGNTEAFF.